Presented here are 3 T cell receptor beta chains from one specimen sequenced in a study of T-cell reconstitution after alpha-beta-depleted transplantation in children. Preparation of the TCRbeta library was carried out with unique molecular identifiers. TCRdb analysed the PCR reads with MiXCR anew, one entry per CDR3 protein. The sample contains about a million distinct CDR3 sequences, under 30% of which appear only once. Source: PBMCs, mostly from graft donor cells, taken 360 days after TCRalphabeta/CD19-depleted stem cell transplant. Receptor source: a boy in the first two years of life who had a stem cell transplant for SCID, so the T cells may come from the graft donor.

The V call is TRBV7-3, the J call TRBJ1-1; the D is unclear. From germline, CDR1 is SGHTA and CDR2 FQGTGA. Trimming removed 0 bases at V and 1 base at J, with 9 bases between. The CDR3 covers 15 residues. The DNA of the CDR3 is TGTGCCAGCAGCTTAACGGGCCACCCGAACACTGAAGCTTTCTTT. Protein product: CASSLTGHPNTEAFF.

The chain recombines TRBV15 with TRBJ1-1; tentative D call: TRBD1 (6 bases). The V end lost 4 bases, the J end lost 4 bases, and 22 bases lay between the germline ends. The CDR3 totals 17 residues. Germline CDR1 is LNHNV and CDR2 is YYDKDF (reference sequence). Here the CDR3 reads CATSKFPPRVRGTEAFF. CDR3 nucleotide sequence: TGTGCCACCAGCAAATTTCCCCCAAGGGTCAGGGGCACTGAAGCTTTCTTT.

V is TRBV7-7 and J is TRBJ2-2; 7 nucleotides align to TRBD2. CDR1 is SSHAT and CDR2 is FNYEAQ in the germline V gene (reference sequence). The CDR3 totals 17 residues. V lost 5 bases, J lost 6 bases, and 15 bases stayed unmatched. Written as DNA, the CDR3 is TGTGCCAGCAGCCGACTTCCGGGGGGTGTGAATCCCGGGGAGCTGTTTTTT. This codes for CASSRLPGGVNPGELFF.